This T cell receptor beta chain was sequenced in a study of CD8 T cells in Susac syndrome. TEMRA cells were enriched by FACS, while CD8+ and CD4+ T cells were obtained through a negative isolation that was performed magnetically. Reverse transcription of 0.5 to 1 ug RNA was performed with random hexamers. With immunoSEQ multiplex PCR, TCR beta CDR3 was amplified across 54 Vbeta and 13 Jbeta. TCRdb itself ran the immunoSEQ multiplex PCR reads through MiXCR, one entry per CDR3 protein. The table lists fewer than 150,000 distinct CDR3 sequences, around 96% of them singletons. This receptor was identified in a human donor in good health. The sample consisted of CD4+ T cells from PBMCs.

This chain's CDR3 is CASSLAQGSGYTF. DNA of the CDR3: TGCGCCAGCAGCTTGGCCCAGGGGTCTGGCTACACCTTC. The chain combines TRBV5-1 with TRBJ1-2; possible D gene TRBD1, 6 bases. The CDR3 loop spans 13 amino acids. The V gene's germline CDR1 is SGHRS and CDR2 YFSETQ. Trimming shortened V by 0 bases and J by 7 bases, and 10 bases separated the two germline ends.